The entry below describes one TCR beta chain. Its antigen is still unknown. The CDR3 consists of 15 residues. Trimming left V 0 bases short and J 3 bases short, with 12 bases between. Germline V lookup: CDR1 MNHEY, CDR2 SVGEGT. Unique molecular identifiers tagged the TCRbeta library. TCRdb redid the calling of the PCR reads with MiXCR, one entry per CDR3 protein. The table lists a few hundred thousand distinct CDR3 sequences, approximately 12% of them singletons. This specimen comes from a study of T-cell reconstitution after alpha-beta-depleted transplantation in children. Regarding the study as a whole: In some patients, recipient T cells and intrathymic progenitors surviving conditioning explained high day-60 diversity. Among T cells one year after transplant, newly produced cells accounted for most counts and diversity.

The source was PBMCs, mostly from graft donor cells, collected 360 days after TCRalphabeta/CD19-depleted stem cell transplant. The TCR sequence derives from a male patient younger than 18 who had a stem cell transplant for acute myeloid leukemia, so the T cells may come from the graft donor. V is TRBV6-2 or TRBV6-3 and J is TRBJ2-7; possible D gene TRBD1, 5 bases. The CDR3 DNA reads TGTGCCAGCAGTTACTCAAGGACAACCATCTACGAGCAGTACTTC. Residues: CASSYSRTTIYEQYF.